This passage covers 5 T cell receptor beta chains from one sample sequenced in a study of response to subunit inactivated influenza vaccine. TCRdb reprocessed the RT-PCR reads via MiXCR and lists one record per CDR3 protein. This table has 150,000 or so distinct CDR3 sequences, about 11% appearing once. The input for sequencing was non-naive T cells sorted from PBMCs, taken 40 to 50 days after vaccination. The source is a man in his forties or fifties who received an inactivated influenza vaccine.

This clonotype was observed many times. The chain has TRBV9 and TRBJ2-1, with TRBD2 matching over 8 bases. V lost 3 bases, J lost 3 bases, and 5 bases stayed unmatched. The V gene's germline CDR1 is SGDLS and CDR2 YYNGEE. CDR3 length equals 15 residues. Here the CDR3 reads CASSEGLEYYNEQFF. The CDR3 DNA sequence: TGTGCCAGCAGCGAGGGACTAGAGTACTACAATGAGCAGTTCTTC.

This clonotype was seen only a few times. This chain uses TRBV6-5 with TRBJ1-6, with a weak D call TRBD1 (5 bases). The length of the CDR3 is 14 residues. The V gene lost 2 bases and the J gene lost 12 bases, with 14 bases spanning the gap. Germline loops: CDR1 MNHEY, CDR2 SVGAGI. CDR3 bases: TGTGCCAGCAGTTACGCAGTTGGGGGTGGACCCCTCCACTTT. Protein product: CASSYAVGGGPLHF.

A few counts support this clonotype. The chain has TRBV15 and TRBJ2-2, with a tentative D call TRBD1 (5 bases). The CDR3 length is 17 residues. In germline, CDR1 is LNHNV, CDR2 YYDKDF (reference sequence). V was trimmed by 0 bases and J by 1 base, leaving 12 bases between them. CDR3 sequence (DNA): TGTGCCACCAGCAGAGATGGTCCAGGGCGGAACACCGGGGAGCTGTTTTTT. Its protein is CATSRDGPGRNTGELFF.

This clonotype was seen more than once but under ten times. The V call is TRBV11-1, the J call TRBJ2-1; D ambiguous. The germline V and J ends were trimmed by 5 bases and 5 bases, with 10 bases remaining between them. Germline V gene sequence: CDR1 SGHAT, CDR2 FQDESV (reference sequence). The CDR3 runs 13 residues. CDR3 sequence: CASSPFRNNEQFF. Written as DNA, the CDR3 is TGTGCCAGCAGCCCCTTTAGGAACAATGAGCAGTTCTTC.

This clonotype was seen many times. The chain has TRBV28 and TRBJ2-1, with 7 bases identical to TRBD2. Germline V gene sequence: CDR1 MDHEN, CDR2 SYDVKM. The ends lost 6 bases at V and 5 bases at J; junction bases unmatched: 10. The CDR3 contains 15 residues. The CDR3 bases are TGTGCCAGCAGCGAGTTGGGGGGGGGTGACAATGAGCAGTTCTTC. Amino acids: CASSELGGGDNEQFF.